Below, 10 T cell receptor beta chains from the same sample are listed, as sequenced in a study of metastatic and nonmetastatic thyroid tumors. Before thyroid surgery, none of the patients had received any treatment. TCRdb reprocessed the PCR reads via MiXCR. In the table there are roughly 59,000 clones, around 15% of which are singletons. The sample consisted of blood. These receptors all come from a male donor with papillary thyroid cancer or a benign thyroid nodule (not recorded which). Some clones in this sample may be carry-over from other donors' samples.

This clone was picked up a small number of times. Since the CDR3 does not end with the conserved phenylalanine or tryptophan, this likely comes from a read error. The DNA is left out, because the CDR3 cannot be placed on it with certainty; the CDR3 is given as TCRdb lists it. This chain joins TRBV2 and TRBJ2-1. Germline CDR1 is SNHLY and CDR2 is FYNNEI. The CDR3 sequence runs 10 residues, both termini included. CDR3 region: CASSECSSPV.

This clone was seen repeatedly, ten times or more. The V and J genes are TRBV12-3 or TRBV12-4 and TRBJ2-5; D not certain. The CDR3 spans 12 residues. With 2 bases removed from V and 5 bases from J, the gap between germline ends came to 6 bases. In DNA, the CDR3 is TGTGCCAGCAGTTTACCTGCGGAGACCCAGTACTTC. The encoded protein is CASSLPAETQYF.

In regard to this clone: A much larger clone is a single base away; this may be a read error. CDR3 DNA sequence: TGTGCCCGCAGTTTCAGCCGGGGGGGTCGCAATGAGCAGTTCTTC. Encoded protein: CARSFSRGGRNEQFF. The chain carries TRBV28 and TRBJ2-1; 8 positions agree with TRBD2. CDR1 is MDHEN and CDR2 is SYDVKM in the germline V gene. This CDR3 comprises 15 residues.

This clone was seen many times. This rearrangement joins TRBV15 to TRBJ2-1; D gene uncertain. CDR3 length equals 15 residues. Trimming removed 5 bases from V and 2 bases from J, with 13 bases in between. Germline-derived CDR1 and CDR2 are LNHNV and YYDKDF (reference sequence). This CDR3 reads CATSSSVATYNEQFF. In DNA form, the CDR3 reads TGTGCCACCAGCTCCAGCGTAGCTACCTACAATGAGCAGTTCTTC.

This clone was picked up many times. This rearrangement joins TRBV2 to TRBJ1-2; the match to TRBD1 covers 7 bases. V lost 5 bases, J lost 5 bases, and 14 bases stayed unmatched. Germline V CDR1 and CDR2: SNHLY, FYNNEI. The length of the CDR3 is 16 residues. CDR3 residues: CASSHPRTGTRYGYTF. Here the CDR3 DNA reads TGTGCCAGCAGTCACCCCAGGACAGGAACTAGGTATGGCTACACCTTC. Full variable domain (outside the CDR3, taken from reference TRBV2 and TRBJ1-2): EPEVTQTPSHQVTQMGQEVILRCVPISNHLYFYWYRQILGQKVEFLVSFYNNEISEKSEIFDDQFSVERPDGSNFTLKIRSTKLEDSAMYFCASSHPRTGTRYGYTFGSGTRLTVV.

This clone was observed many times. The rearrangement links TRBV20-1 to TRBJ1-4; the D is unclear. The CDR3 sequence is 15 residues long. The V gene lost 6 bases and the J gene lost 4 bases, with 18 bases spanning the gap. Germline V gene lookup returns CDR1 DFQATT and CDR2 SNEGSKA (reference sequence). The CDR3 DNA reads TGCAGTGCCCTAGAGAGGGATCTTGGTAATGAAAAACTGTTTTTT. This encodes CSALERDLGNEKLFF.

This clone was seen at least ten times. This chain links TRBV2 with TRBJ2-1; D is unresolved. Germline CDR1 reads SNHLY; CDR2 reads FYNNEI. The CDR3 totals 15 residues. V dropped 7 bases and J dropped 0 bases, with 13 bases sitting between them. The CDR3 reads CASNRGQLSYNEQFF. The CDR3 coding sequence is TGTGCCAGCAATCGCGGCCAACTCTCCTACAATGAGCAGTTCTTC. The full variable domain, rest sourced from reference TRBV2 and TRBJ2-1, is EPEVTQTPSHQVTQMGQEVILRCVPISNHLYFYWYRQILGQKVEFLVSFYNNEISEKSEIFDDQFSVERPDGSNFTLKIRSTKLEDSAMYFCASNRGQLSYNEQFFGPGTRLTVL.

This clone was detected many times. The chain employs TRBV3-1 and TRBJ2-7; D possibly corresponds to TRBD2 (6 bases). The CDR3 length is 15 residues. The V end was cut by 6 bases, the J end by 0 bases, with 15 bases between. CDR1 LGHDT and CDR2 YNNKEL come from the germline V gene (reference sequence). CDR3 in amino acids: CASSPGDDLSYEQYF. The CDR3 region has the DNA TGTGCCAGCAGTCCGGGGGATGACCTCTCCTACGAGCAGTACTTC.

This clone was detected many times. The genes are TRBV6-2 or TRBV6-3 and TRBJ2-4; D unclear. Trimming took 0 bases from V and 9 from J, leaving 15 bases between them. This CDR3 has 15 amino acids. Germline lookup yields CDR1 MNHEY and CDR2 SVGEGT. The CDR3 DNA reads TGTGCCAGCAGTTACTCGATCAACCCTTCTGGCATTCAGTACTTC. Translating gives CASSYSINPSGIQYF.

This clone was detected many times. The V gene is TRBV7-6, the J gene TRBJ1-3; 9 positions match TRBD1. J lost 1 base, V lost 4 bases, and 5 bases had no gene match. This CDR3 has 16 residues. CDR1 is SGHVS, CDR2 FNYEAQ, per germline. The CDR3 DNA follows: TGTGCCAGCAGCTCGGGACAGGGACTATCTGGAAACACCATATATTTT. Residues: CASSSGQGLSGNTIYF. The variable domain in full, with the rest retrieved from reference TRBV7-6 and TRBJ1-3, is GAGVSQSPRYKVTKRGQDVALRCDPISGHVSLYWYRQALGQGPEFLTYFNYEAQQDKSGLPNDRFSAERPEGSISTLTIQRTEQRDSAMYRCASSSGQGLSGNTIYFGEGSWLTVV.